This T cell receptor beta chain comes out of a study of CD8+ T cells in alopecia areata. Treatment in this sample: oral pan-JAK inhibitor, 5-10 mg twice daily. RNA extraction and reverse transcription yielded cDNA as sequencing template. Clones were read by immunoSEQ multiplex PCR, and TCRdb kept only the in-frame ones, dropping some. The sample includes approximately 200,000 clones, 40% to 45% of them seen just once. The V gene's germline CDR1 is MNHEY and CDR2 SVGAGI. The germline V and J ends were trimmed by 6 bases and 0 bases, with 9 bases remaining between them. This CDR3 is built from 14 residues.

This TCR came from a human donor with alopecia areata. V is TRBV6-5 and J is TRBJ2-1, with no clear D. The sample in question was CD4+ T cells sorted from blood, obtained at roughly week 38, from a patient treated with tofacitinib. As DNA, the CDR3 is TGTGCCAGCAGACGGTTAGTCTCCTACAATGAGCAGTTCTTC. Protein sequence: CASRRLVSYNEQFF.